The present T cell receptor (beta chain) was sequenced within a study of cytomegalovirus exposure and HLA in healthy donors. Background on the study: Among approximately 390 genotyped donors, roughly 81% fell in the Caucasian-associated ancestry cluster. Study-wide results and limits: According to an earlier analysis, most TCR beta V segments yielded productive rearrangements about 87% or about 30% of the time. Among CMV-associated TCR beta chains, most appeared HLA-restricted in a later analysis.

PCR used 60 Vbeta primers and 13 Jbeta primers. Method: immunoSEQ multiplex PCR; TCRdb's copy keeps in-frame clones and lacks some. The repertoire holds around 170,000 clones, with around 77% as singletons. The length of the CDR3 is 12 residues. V was clipped by 6 bases and J by 4 bases, with 10 bases between them. The germline V gene encodes CDR1 SGHRS and CDR2 YFSETQ. To note about this clone: The antigen remains undetermined.

The receptor was derived from a man aged 60 to 75 in good health and CMV-seronegative. The sequencing input was PBMCs. The chain couples TRBV5-1 to TRBJ1-2; possibly TRBD1 for D (5 bases). Here the CDR3 reads CASTDGGYGYTF. CDR3 in DNA: TGCGCCAGCACGGACGGGGGCTATGGCTACACCTTC. The variable domain in full, with the rest retrieved from reference TRBV5-1 and TRBJ1-2, is KAGVTQTPRYLIKTRGQQVTLSCSPISGHRSVSWYQQTPGQGLQFLFEYFSETQRNKGNFPGRFSGRQFSNSRSEMNVSTLELGDSALYLCASTDGGYGYTFGSGTRLTVV.